This record looks at one T cell receptor beta chain sequence and its context. J lost 6 bases, V lost 8 bases, and 19 bases had no gene match. This CDR3 is built from 19 residues. Germline CDR1 reads MNHEY; CDR2 reads SVGEGT. Using two-round multiplex PCR, the authors amplified TCR beta CDR3 from genomic DNA. Round one of PCR was performed, and it used primers specific to each TRBV and TRBJ gene. Universal primers went into the second round of PCR. TCRdb passed the multiplex PCR reads through MiXCR, listing each CDR3 protein once. The sample yields fewer than 40,000 distinct CDR3 sequences, less than 40% seen once. These data are taken from a study of prognosis after radiotherapy for stage I lung cancer. Across the study: Development of distant metastases after radiotherapy was seen in several patients at a median of around seven months, with no significant progression in approximately 15.

Sequences were derived from PBMCs, sampled before or after stereotactic body radiation therapy (not recorded which). This TCR was sampled from a donor over 45 with non-small cell lung cancer. The rearrangement links TRBV6-2 or TRBV6-3 to TRBJ2-1; TRBD2 aligns across 13 bases. This chain's CDR3 is CASRLIGTSGRDHLNEQFF. In nucleotides, the CDR3 is TGTGCCAGCCGCCTGATAGGCACTAGCGGGAGGGACCATCTCAATGAGCAGTTCTTC.